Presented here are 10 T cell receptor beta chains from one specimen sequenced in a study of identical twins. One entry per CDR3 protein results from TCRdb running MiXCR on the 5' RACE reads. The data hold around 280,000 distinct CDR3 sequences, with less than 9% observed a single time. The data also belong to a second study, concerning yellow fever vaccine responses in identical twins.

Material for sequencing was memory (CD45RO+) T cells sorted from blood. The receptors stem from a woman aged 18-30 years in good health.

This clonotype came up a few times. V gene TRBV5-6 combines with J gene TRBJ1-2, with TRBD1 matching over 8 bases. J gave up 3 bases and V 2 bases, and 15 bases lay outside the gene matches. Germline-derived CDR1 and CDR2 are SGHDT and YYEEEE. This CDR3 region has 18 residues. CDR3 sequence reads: CASSLGQGTTTFYYGYTF. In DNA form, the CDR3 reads TGTGCCAGCAGCTTAGGACAGGGCACCACCACATTCTACTATGGCTACACCTTC.

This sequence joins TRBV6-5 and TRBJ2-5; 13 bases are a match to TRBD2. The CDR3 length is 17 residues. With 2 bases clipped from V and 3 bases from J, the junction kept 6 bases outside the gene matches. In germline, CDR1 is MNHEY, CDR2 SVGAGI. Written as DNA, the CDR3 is TGTGCCAGCAGTTACGGGACCGGACTAGCGGGAGAAGAGACCCAGTACTTC. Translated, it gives CASSYGTGLAGEETQYF.

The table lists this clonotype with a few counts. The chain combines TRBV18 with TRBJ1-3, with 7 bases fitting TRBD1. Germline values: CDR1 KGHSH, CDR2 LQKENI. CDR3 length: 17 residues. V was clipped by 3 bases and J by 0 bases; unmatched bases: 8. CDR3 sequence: CASSPTGAGPSGNTIYF. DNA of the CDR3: TGTGCCAGCTCACCCACAGGGGCAGGGCCCTCTGGAAACACCATATATTTT.

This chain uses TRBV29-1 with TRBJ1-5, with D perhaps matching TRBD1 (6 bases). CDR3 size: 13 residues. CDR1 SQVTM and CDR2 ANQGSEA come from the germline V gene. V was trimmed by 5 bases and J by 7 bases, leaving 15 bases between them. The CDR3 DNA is TGCAGCGTTTCGGGGGGCTTGGGGCAGCCCCAGCATTTT. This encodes CSVSGGLGQPQHF.

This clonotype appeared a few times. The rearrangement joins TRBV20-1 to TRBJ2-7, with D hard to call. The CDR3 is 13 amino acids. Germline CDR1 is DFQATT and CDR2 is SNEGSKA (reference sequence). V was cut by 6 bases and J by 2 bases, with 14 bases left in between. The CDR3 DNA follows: TGCAGTGCCCCCGGGCTTCTACCCTACGAGCAGTACGTC. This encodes CSAPGLLPYEQYV.

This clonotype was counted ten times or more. CDR3 region: CASSEAPRTGGVTGELFF. CDR3 nucleotides: TGTGCCAGCAGTGAAGCTCCAAGGACAGGGGGCGTCACCGGGGAGCTGTTTTTT. The chain uses TRBV2 and TRBJ2-2; the match to TRBD1 covers 11 bases. Unmatched junction bases numbered 7, after V lost 0 bases and J lost 4 bases. CDR1 and CDR2 (germline): SNHLY, FYNNEI. This CDR3 has 18 amino acids.

The CDR3 DNA reads as TGTGCCAGCAGTTTGTCAACTAGCGGGAGTCGCATTCAGTACTTC. The encoded protein is CASSLSTSGSRIQYF. The rearrangement joins TRBV28 to TRBJ2-4; 11 bases are a match to TRBD2. Germline CDR1 reads MDHEN; CDR2 reads SYDVKM. J lost 9 bases, V lost 3 bases, and 7 bases had no gene match. This CDR3 has 15 amino acids.

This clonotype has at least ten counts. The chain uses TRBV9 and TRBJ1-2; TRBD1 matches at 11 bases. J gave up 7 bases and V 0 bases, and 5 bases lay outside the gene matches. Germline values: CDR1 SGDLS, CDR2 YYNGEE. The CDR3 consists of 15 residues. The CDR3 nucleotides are TGTGCCAGCAGCGTAGCCGGACAGGGGGCCTTTGGCTACACCTTC. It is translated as CASSVAGQGAFGYTF.

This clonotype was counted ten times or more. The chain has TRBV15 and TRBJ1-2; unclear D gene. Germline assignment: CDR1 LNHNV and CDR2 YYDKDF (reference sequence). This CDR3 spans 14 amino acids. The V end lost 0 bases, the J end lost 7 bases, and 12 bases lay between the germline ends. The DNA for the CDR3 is TGTGCCACCAGCAGAGATTTGAGAAAAGCTGGCTACACCTTC. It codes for CATSRDLRKAGYTF.

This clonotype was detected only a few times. The CDR3 nucleotides read TGTGCCAGCAGATTCCCAGGGACTAGCGTTCCAAAAAGGGCCGGGGAGCTGTTTTTT. It codes for CASRFPGTSVPKRAGELFF. The chain is built from TRBV11-1 and TRBJ2-2; 10 bases fit TRBD2. Germline V gives CDR1 SGHAT, CDR2 FQDESV (reference sequence). The J segment lost 6 bases and the V segment lost 6 bases, leaving 19 bases of the junction unmatched. This CDR3 is 19 amino acids long.